This is a list of T cell receptor beta chains from one sample in a study of shared clonotypes between healthy human individuals. The data were produced by immunoSEQ multiplex PCR, yet TCRdb's version contains in-frame clones alone and is incomplete. The profile covers about 1.1 million clones, with 70% to 80% appearing a single time and 0.7% to 0.95% taken by the ten largest. The sample was memory CD4+ T cells from PBMCs. The receptors shown here come from a man aged 18 to 29 in good health. Some clones in this sample may be carry-over from other donors' samples. Both conserved end residues are part of each CDR3. A D gene is named only where the DNA matches it firmly. The size of a clone is reported for some rows only, either as once, few or many, or as a class for expanded clones.

>TRBV4-3|TRBJ1-2|.|.
TGCGCCAGCAGCCAGGCACCAGGGGTAGACTATGGCTACACCTTC
CASSQAPGVDYGYTF
>TRBV19|TRBJ1-4|.|.
TGTGCCAGTAGTACCCCAACAGGGTTTAGTGAAAAACTGTTTTTT
CASSTPTGFSEKLFF
>TRBV19|TRBJ2-7|TRBD1|.
TGTGCCAGTAGTAGGACAGGGGGCCCCTACGAGCAGTACTTC
CASSRTGGPYEQYF
>TRBV7-2|TRBJ2-5|TRBD1|.
TGTGCCAGCAGCTTATGGGGCACAGGGGAAGAGACCCAGTACTTC
CASSLWGTGEETQYF
>TRBV5-1|TRBJ2-2|TRBD1|.
TGCGCCAGCAGCTTTGAACAGGGGGCCGCCGGGGAGCTGTTTTTT
CASSFEQGAAGELFF
>TRBV12-5|TRBJ1-1|.|.
TGTGCTAGTGGGTACGACGGGTACACTGAAGCTTTCTTT
CASGYDGYTEAFF
>TRBV2|TRBJ2-7|.|.
TGTGCCAGCAGTTACGACTCCTACGAGCAGTACTTC
CASSYDSYEQYF
>TRBV28|TRBJ2-7|TRBD2|.
TGTGCCAGCATCCGGGTAGCGGGAGGGCGCGAGCAGTACTTC
CASIRVAGGREQYF
>TRBV29-1|TRBJ2-1|.|.
TGCAGCGTTGAATACGGAGCTCGCTACAATGAGCAGTTCTTC
CSVEYGARYNEQFF
>TRBV7-2|TRBJ2-4|.|.
TGTGCCAGCAGCTCTGACAGGCCGGCCTCTTACATTCAGTACTTC
CASSSDRPASYIQYF
>TRBV15|TRBJ1-1|.|.
TGTGCCATGTCTTCTACGGAGAACACTGAGGCTTTCTTT
CAMSSTENTEAFF
>TRBV5-1|TRBJ2-1|.|many
TGCGCCAGCAGCTTCCGGGGCGCCCAGCGCGGCAACAATGAGCAGTTCTTC
CASSFRGAQRGNNEQFF
>TRBV7-8|TRBJ1-2|.|.
TGTGCCAGCAGCGAGCTACGGACAGCTAACTATGGCTACACCTTC
CASSELRTANYGYTF
>TRBV11-3|TRBJ2-2|TRBD1|.
TGTGCCAGCAGCCCCGGGACAGCATTTAACACCGGGGAGCTGTTTTTT
CASSPGTAFNTGELFF
>TRBV6-5|TRBJ1-4|TRBD1|.
TGTGCCAGCAGTTATTCGGGACAGAAGGATGAAAAACTGTTTTTT
CASSYSGQKDEKLFF
>TRBV19|TRBJ2-3|.|.
TGTGCCGGCTCTCGAACGGGAGAAGATACGCAGTATTTT
CAGSRTGEDTQYF
>TRBV5-1|TRBJ2-7|.|.
TGCGCCAGCAGCTTGGGTCCAGGGATACTAGACTACGAGCAGTACTTC
CASSLGPGILDYEQYF
>TRBV7-2|TRBJ2-5|.|.
TGTGCCAGCAGCATCACTCGTCAAGAGACCCAGTACTTC
CASSITRQETQYF
>TRBV5-1|TRBJ1-2|.|many
TGCGCCAGCAGCGCACCCGGGAGCTCGGGCTACACCTTC
CASSAPGSSGYTF
>TRBV7-2|TRBJ2-7|.|.
TGTGCCAGCAGCACAAGGGGGGGCTACGAGCAGTACTTC
CASSTRGGYEQYF
>TRBV5-6|TRBJ1-6|.|.
TGTGCCAGCAGCTCGGGACCTTGGGGCAATTCACCCCTCCACTTT
CASSSGPWGNSPLHF
>TRBV6-5|TRBJ2-7|TRBD1|.
TGTGCCAGCAGTTACTCTTGGGACAGGGCCTACGAGCAGTACTTC
CASSYSWDRAYEQYF
>TRBV7-3|TRBJ2-1|TRBD2|.
TGTGCCAGCAGCTTAATGGCGGGAGCCTACAATGAGCAGTTCTTC
CASSLMAGAYNEQFF
>TRBV6-5|TRBJ2-3|.|once
TGTGCCAGCAGTTCCACCACAGATACGCAGTATTTT
CASSSTTDTQYF
>TRBV10-3|TRBJ2-3|.|.
TGTGCCTCCAATGGGGGGAGCACAGATACGCAGTATTTT
CASNGGSTDTQYF
>TRBV7-2|TRBJ2-7|.|.
TGTGCCAGCAGCCCCGGAGGAGGAAGCCCGCGGCCCGACGAGCAGTACTTC
CASSPGGGSPRPDEQYF
>TRBV9|TRBJ1-1|.|.
TGTGCCAGCAGCGCTTCAGGGGCGGTTGGTGAAGCTTTCTTT
CASSASGAVGEAFF
>TRBV7-2|TRBJ1-1|.|.
TGTGCCAGCAGCTTAGTCGAGGGGGTAAGAACTGAAGCTTTCTTT
CASSLVEGVRTEAFF
>TRBV6-6|TRBJ2-7|.|.
TGTGCCAGCAGTTCGACGGTAGCCGAGCAGTACTTC
CASSSTVAEQYF
>TRBV11-2|TRBJ2-7|TRBD2|few
TGTGCCAGCAGCTTAGGTCCTAGCGGAACCTACGAGCAGTACTTC
CASSLGPSGTYEQYF
>TRBV28|TRBJ1-1|.|.
TGTGCCAGCCGTTACAACCGGCAGAACACTGAAGCTTTCTTT
CASRYNRQNTEAFF